The 20 T cell receptor beta chains in this list originate from one sample, sequenced in a study of T cell responses to AZD1222 COVID-19 vaccine. The protocol was immunoSEQ multiplex PCR, while the TCRdb copy is restricted to in-frame clones and leaves out a portion. The sample includes about 120,000 clones, roughly 87% of them seen just once. The sequencing here drew on peripheral blood, taken on day 0 of AZD1222 vaccination. The receptors originated from an adult in good health.

The chain employs TRBV19 and TRBJ2-7; 9 bases match TRBD1. The J segment lost 3 bases and the V segment lost 1 base, leaving 7 bases of the junction unmatched. The CDR3 has 16 residues. The germline CDR1 and CDR2 sequences are LNHDA and SQIVND (reference sequence). CDR3 in amino acids: CASSIAGTGKGYEQYF. DNA for the CDR3: TGTGCCAGTAGTATAGCCGGGACAGGGAAAGGCTACGAGCAGTACTTC.

The V call is TRBV7-2, the J call TRBJ1-2; D is perhaps TRBD1 (6 bases). There are 17 residues in the CDR3. Looked up from germline, CDR1 is SGHTA and CDR2 is FQGNSA. Trimming removed 0 bases from V and 5 bases from J, with 19 bases in between. The CDR3 bases are TGTGCCAGCAGCTTAGCAGGGGGGGGAGTCAAGGAGTATGGCTACACCTTC. It yields the protein CASSLAGGGVKEYGYTF.

The rearrangement links TRBV2 to TRBJ1-5, with D possibly matching TRBD1 (6 bases). The CDR3 covers 16 residues. Between the trimmed V and J ends, which lost 5 bases and 1 base, there was a span of 15 bases. The germline gives CDR1 SNHLY, CDR2 FYNNEI. For the CDR3, the DNA is TGTGCCAGCAGTTCCCAGGGGAGAGTGAGCAATCAGCCCCAGCATTTT. This sequence encodes CASSSQGRVSNQPQHF. Looking up the rest from reference TRBV2 and TRBJ1-5 gives the full variable domain: EPEVTQTPSHQVTQMGQEVILRCVPISNHLYFYWYRQILGQKVEFLVSFYNNEISEKSEIFDDQFSVERPDGSNFTLKIRSTKLEDSAMYFCASSSQGRVSNQPQHFGDGTRLSIL.

V and J are TRBV7-3 and TRBJ2-7, with 9 bases aligning to TRBD1. The CDR3 sequence is 15 residues long. J was trimmed by 2 bases and V by 3 bases; bases with no gene match: 5. CDR1 and CDR2 from the germline V gene are SGHTA and FQGTGA. The CDR3 region is CASSFGQGFPYEQYF. CDR3 nucleotides: TGTGCCAGCAGCTTTGGACAGGGGTTCCCCTACGAGCAGTACTTC.

On this clone: Other DNA sequences from this sample encode an identical CDR3 as well. The chain combines TRBV6-5 with TRBJ1-6; no firm D call. Germline V lookup: CDR1 MNHEY, CDR2 SVGAGI. The CDR3 consists of 14 residues. Trimming took 3 bases from V and 3 from J, leaving 6 bases between them. DNA of the CDR3: TGTGCCAGCAGTTATACAGTCTATAATTCACCCCTCCACTTT. Protein: CASSYTVYNSPLHF.

There are a few counts of this clone. At the DNA level, this CDR3 is encoded by other sequences in the same sample as well. This chain links TRBV6-5 with TRBJ1-1, with TRBD1 as a possible D gene (6 bases). Germline CDR1 and CDR2: MNHEY and SVGAGI. The CDR3 is 13 residues long. Trimming cost V 2 bases and J 6 bases, with 10 bases left between them. CDR3 loop: CASSYGQGSEAFF. The CDR3 DNA follows: TGTGCCAGCAGTTACGGTCAGGGGTCTGAAGCTTTCTTT.

This clone was counted a single time. The V and J genes are TRBV7-2 and TRBJ2-7; 9 positions match TRBD1. V gave up 5 bases and J gave up 0 bases; unmatched junction bases: 8. The CDR3 totals 16 residues. CDR1 SGHTA and CDR2 FQGNSA come from the germline V gene. In DNA, the CDR3 is TGTGCCAGCAGCCCACAGGGGGCGCCGAGCTCCTACGAGCAGTACTTC. It codes for CASSPQGAPSSYEQYF.

This clone was recorded a few times. V usage is TRBV7-3 and J usage is TRBJ2-1; no clear D. This CDR3 has 16 amino acids. Germline V gene data show CDR1 as SGHTA and CDR2 as FQGTGA. Trimming left V 1 base short and J 2 bases short, with 12 bases between. This CDR3 is CASSLMPGPAYNEQFF. The CDR3 DNA follows: TGTGCCAGCAGCTTAATGCCAGGACCGGCCTACAATGAGCAGTTCTTC.

V and J are TRBV11-2 and TRBJ2-5; D ambiguous. The CDR3 spans 16 residues. In germline, CDR1 is SGHAT, CDR2 FQNNGV. V was trimmed by 0 bases and J by 1 base, leaving 12 bases between them. The CDR3 DNA sequence: TGTGCCAGCAGCTTAGATTACGGCCGGGTCCAAGAGACCCAGTACTTC. Translated, it gives CASSLDYGRVQETQYF.

DNA for the CDR3: TGTGCCAGCAGCAACACGCAGTCCGGACTTTTCACCGGGGAGCTGTTTTTT. It specifies CASSNTQSGLFTGELFF. V is TRBV28 and J is TRBJ2-2; D perhaps matches TRBD2 (5 bases). Germline CDR1 and CDR2: MDHEN and SYDVKM. Trimming removed 6 bases from V and 4 bases from J, with 21 bases in between. This CDR3 has 17 residues.

This clone was recorded only once. V and J are TRBV7-3 and TRBJ2-2, with 7 bases lining up with TRBD1. The CDR3 runs 15 residues. Germline V CDR1 and CDR2: SGHTA, FQGTGA. The V gene end was trimmed by 5 bases and the J gene end by 4 bases; junction bases not matched to a gene: 7. CDR3 sequence: CASSDGTDGTGELFF. In DNA, the CDR3 is TGTGCCAGCAGCGACGGGACAGATGGCACCGGGGAGCTGTTTTTT.

This clone was seen just once. This chain links TRBV11-2 with TRBJ2-3; TRBD1 might be the D (5 bases). The CDR3 has 15 amino acids. CDR1 is SGHAT, CDR2 FQNNGV, per germline. The V end lost 4 bases, the J end lost 0 bases, and 11 bases lay between the germline ends. The DNA of the CDR3 is TGTGCCAGCAGCTCCCAGGGCTTTAGCACAGATACGCAGTATTTT. It translates to CASSSQGFSTDTQYF.

The rearrangement uses TRBV18 and TRBJ1-4; tentatively, D is TRBD1 (6 bases). Germline CDR1 KGHSH, CDR2 LQKENI. The CDR3 runs 15 residues. The V gene lost 4 bases and the J gene lost 2 bases, with 11 bases spanning the gap. This chain's CDR3 is CASSLQGPTNEKLFF. CDR3 coding DNA: TGTGCCAGCTCACTACAGGGACCCACTAATGAAAAACTGTTTTTT.

The V and J genes are TRBV10-3 and TRBJ1-4, with 10 positions matching TRBD1. V was clipped by 5 bases and J by 8 bases; unmatched bases: 5. Germline V lookup: CDR1 ENHRY, CDR2 SYGVKD. This CDR3 region has 14 residues. CDR3 DNA: TGTGCCATCAGTCCCGGGACAGGGGACGAAAAACTGTTTTTT. Its protein is CAISPGTGDEKLFF.

The genes are TRBV3-1 (or the pseudogene TRBV3-2) and TRBJ2-2, with a tentative D call TRBD1 (5 bases). The CDR3 has 15 residues. Germline CDR1 LGHDT, CDR2 YNNKEL (reference sequence). The V end was cut by 0 bases, the J end by 5 bases, with 10 bases between. CDR3 DNA sequence: TGTGCCAGCAGCCAAGATTACCCAGGGACCGGGGAGCTGTTTTTT. Amino acid sequence: CASSQDYPGTGELFF.

J is TRBJ2-3 and V is TRBV5-4; 12 positions agree with TRBD2. The CDR3 runs to 16 residues. The V segment lost 2 bases and the J segment 2 bases; nucleotides outside the gene matches: 3. The germline V gene has CDR1 SGHNT and CDR2 YYREEE (reference sequence). CDR3 amino acids: CASSFGTSGPTDTQYF. For the CDR3, the DNA is TGTGCCAGCAGCTTCGGGACTAGCGGGCCCACAGATACGCAGTATTTT.

The genes are TRBV28 and TRBJ1-3; the D is unclear. CDR1 MDHEN and CDR2 SYDVKM come from the germline V gene. The CDR3 extends over 14 amino acids. V lost 6 bases and J 0 bases, leaving 9 bases between the germline ends. Here the CDR3 DNA reads TGTGCCAGCAGGGACTATAGCTCTGGAAACACCATATATTTT. Protein: CASRDYSSGNTIYF.

The V and J genes are TRBV19 and TRBJ2-7; D is unresolved. The CDR3 has 13 amino acids. Trimming removed 1 base at V and 6 bases at J, with 10 bases between. Germline V gives CDR1 LNHDA, CDR2 SQIVND (reference sequence). CDR3 DNA sequence: TGTGCCAGTAGTATAGTGGTAAGGGCCGAGCAGTACTTC. Translated, it gives CASSIVVRAEQYF.

The table lists this clone with a count of one. This chain joins TRBV24-1 and TRBJ2-6; 7 positions agree with TRBD1. Looked up from germline, CDR1 is KGHDR and CDR2 is SFDVKD. The CDR3 runs to 18 residues. The ends lost 4 bases at V and 0 bases at J; junction bases unmatched: 8. The DNA for the CDR3 is TGTGCCACCAGTGACCCGGGACAGCATTTCTCTGGGGCCAACGTCCTGACTTTC. Its protein product is CATSDPGQHFSGANVLTF.

The chain recombines TRBV4-2 with TRBJ2-7, with a possible D match to TRBD1 (8 bases). CDR1 and CDR2 (germline): LGHNA, YNFKEQ. This CDR3 has 15 amino acids. Trimming left V 3 bases short and J 2 bases short, with 14 bases between. In DNA, the CDR3 is TGTGCCAGCAGCCACCAGGGGGCGGGAGCCTACGAGCAGTACTTC. It translates to CASSHQGAGAYEQYF.